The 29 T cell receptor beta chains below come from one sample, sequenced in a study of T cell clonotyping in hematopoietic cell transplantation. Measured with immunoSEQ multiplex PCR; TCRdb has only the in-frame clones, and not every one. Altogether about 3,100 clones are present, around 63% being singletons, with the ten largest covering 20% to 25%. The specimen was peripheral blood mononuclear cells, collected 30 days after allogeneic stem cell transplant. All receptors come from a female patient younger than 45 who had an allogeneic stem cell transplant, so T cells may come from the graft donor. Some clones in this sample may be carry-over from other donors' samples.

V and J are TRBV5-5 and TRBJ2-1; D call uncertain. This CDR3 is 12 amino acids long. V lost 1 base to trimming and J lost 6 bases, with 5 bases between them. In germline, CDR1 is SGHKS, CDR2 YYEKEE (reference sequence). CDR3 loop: CASSLNSNEQFF. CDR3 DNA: TGTGCCAGCAGCTTGAATTCCAATGAGCAGTTCTTC.

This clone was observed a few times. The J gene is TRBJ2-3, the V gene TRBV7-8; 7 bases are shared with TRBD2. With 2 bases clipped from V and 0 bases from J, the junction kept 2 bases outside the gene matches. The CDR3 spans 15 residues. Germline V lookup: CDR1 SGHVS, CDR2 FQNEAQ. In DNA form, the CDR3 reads TGTGCCAGCAGCTTATCCGGGGGGAGCACAGATACGCAGTATTTT. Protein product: CASSLSGGSTDTQYF.

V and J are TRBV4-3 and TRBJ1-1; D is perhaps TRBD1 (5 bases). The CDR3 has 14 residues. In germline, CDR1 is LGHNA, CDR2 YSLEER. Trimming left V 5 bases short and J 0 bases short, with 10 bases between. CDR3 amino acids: CASSDSSMNTEAFF. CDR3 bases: TGCGCCAGCAGCGACAGTAGCATGAACACTGAAGCTTTCTTT.

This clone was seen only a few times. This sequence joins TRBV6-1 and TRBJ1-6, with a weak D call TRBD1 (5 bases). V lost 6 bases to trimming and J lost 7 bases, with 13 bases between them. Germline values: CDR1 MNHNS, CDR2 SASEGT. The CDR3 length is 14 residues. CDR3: CASRAGFGNSPLHF. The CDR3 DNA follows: TGTGCCAGCAGGGCAGGGTTTGGGAATTCACCCCTCCACTTT.

In DNA, the CDR3 is TGCAGCGCCAGGGACACTTACTACGAGCAGTACTTC. Translation: CSARDTYYEQYF. This chain uses TRBV29-1 with TRBJ2-7, with D possibly TRBD1 on 6 matching bases. The CDR3 has 12 amino acids. Trimming shortened V by 7 bases and J by 3 bases, and 13 bases separated the two germline ends. Germline values: CDR1 SQVTM, CDR2 ANQGSEA.

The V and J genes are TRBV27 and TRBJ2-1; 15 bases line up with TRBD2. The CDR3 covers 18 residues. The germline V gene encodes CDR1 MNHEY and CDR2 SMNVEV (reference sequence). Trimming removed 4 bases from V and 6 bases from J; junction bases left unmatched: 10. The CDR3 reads CASSSGLAGGPRPNEQFF. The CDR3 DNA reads TGTGCCAGCAGTTCAGGACTAGCGGGGGGGCCCCGCCCCAATGAGCAGTTCTTC.

This chain's CDR3 is CSVGPEHEQYF. DNA for the CDR3: TGCAGCGTTGGTCCGGAACACGAGCAGTACTTC. This rearrangement joins TRBV29-1 to TRBJ2-7; D is unresolved. Trimming left V 4 bases short and J 5 bases short, with 9 bases between. Germline CDR1 and CDR2: SQVTM and ANQGSEA. The CDR3 spans 11 residues.

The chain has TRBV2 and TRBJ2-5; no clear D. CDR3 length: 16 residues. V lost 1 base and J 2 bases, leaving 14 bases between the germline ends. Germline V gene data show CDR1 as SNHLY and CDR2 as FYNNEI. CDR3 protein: CASSEDGLDLQETQYF. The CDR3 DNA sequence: TGTGCCAGCAGTGAAGATGGGCTGGACCTTCAAGAGACCCAGTACTTC.

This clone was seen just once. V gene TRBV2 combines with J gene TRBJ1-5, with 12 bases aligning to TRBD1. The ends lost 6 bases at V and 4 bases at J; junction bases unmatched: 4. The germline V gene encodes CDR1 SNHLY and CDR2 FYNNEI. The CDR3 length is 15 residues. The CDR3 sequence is CASSQGQGANQPQHF. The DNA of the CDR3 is TGTGCCAGCAGCCAGGGACAGGGGGCGAATCAGCCCCAGCATTTT.

The CDR3 DNA reads TGTGCCAGCAGCCGACAGGGTAGAATCTACGAGCAGTACTTC. It codes for CASSRQGRIYEQYF. The chain recombines TRBV6-5 with TRBJ2-7, with 7 bases lining up with TRBD1. CDR3 length: 14 amino acids. Germline values: CDR1 MNHEY, CDR2 SVGAGI. The ends lost 6 bases at V and 3 bases at J; junction bases unmatched: 8.

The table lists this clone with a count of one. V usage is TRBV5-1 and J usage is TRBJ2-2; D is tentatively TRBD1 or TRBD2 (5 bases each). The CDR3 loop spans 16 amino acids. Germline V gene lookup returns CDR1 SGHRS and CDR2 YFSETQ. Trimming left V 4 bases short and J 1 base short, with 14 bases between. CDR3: CASSPKGTGNTGELFF. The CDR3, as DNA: TGCGCCAGCAGCCCAAAAGGGACGGGGAACACCGGGGAGCTGTTTTTT.

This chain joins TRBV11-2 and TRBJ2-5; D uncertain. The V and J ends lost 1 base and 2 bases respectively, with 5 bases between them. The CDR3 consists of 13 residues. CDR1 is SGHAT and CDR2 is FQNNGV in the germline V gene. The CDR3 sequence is CASSLGGQETQYF. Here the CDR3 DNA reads TGTGCCAGCAGCTTAGGGGGTCAAGAGACCCAGTACTTC. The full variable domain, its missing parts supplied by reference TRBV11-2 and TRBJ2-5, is EAGVAQSPRYKIIEKRQSVAFWCNPISGHATLYWYQQILGQGPKLLIQFQNNGVVDDSQLPKDRFSAERLKGVDSTLKIQPAKLEDSAVYLCASSLGGQETQYFGPGTRLLVL.

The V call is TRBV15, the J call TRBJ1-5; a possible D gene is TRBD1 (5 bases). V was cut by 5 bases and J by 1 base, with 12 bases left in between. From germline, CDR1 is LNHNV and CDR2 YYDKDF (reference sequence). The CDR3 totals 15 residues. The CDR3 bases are TGTGCCACCAGCGCCCAGGGAAAAAGCAATCAGCCCCAGCATTTT. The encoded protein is CATSAQGKSNQPQHF.

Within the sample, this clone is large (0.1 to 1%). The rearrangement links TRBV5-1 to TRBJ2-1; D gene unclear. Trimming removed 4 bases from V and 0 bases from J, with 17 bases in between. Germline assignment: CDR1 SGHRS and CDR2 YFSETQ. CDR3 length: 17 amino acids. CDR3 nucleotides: TGCGCCAGCAGCCCAAATATAGCTAGGAGCTCCTACAATGAGCAGTTCTTC. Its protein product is CASSPNIARSSYNEQFF.

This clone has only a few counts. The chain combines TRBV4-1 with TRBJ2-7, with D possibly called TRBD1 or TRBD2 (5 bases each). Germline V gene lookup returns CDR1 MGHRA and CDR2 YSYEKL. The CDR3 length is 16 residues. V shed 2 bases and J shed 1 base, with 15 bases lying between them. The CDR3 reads CASSQIGPGTSYEQYF. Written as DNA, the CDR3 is TGCGCCAGCAGCCAAATAGGCCCGGGGACGTCCTACGAGCAGTACTTC.

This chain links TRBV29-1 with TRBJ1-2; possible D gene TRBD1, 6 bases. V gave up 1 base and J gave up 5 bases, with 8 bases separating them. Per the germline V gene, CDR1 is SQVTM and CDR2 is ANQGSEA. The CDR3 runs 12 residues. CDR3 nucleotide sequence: TGCAGCGTTGAAGGACAGGCATATGGCTACACCTTC. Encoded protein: CSVEGQAYGYTF.

CDR3 in DNA: TGTGCCAGCAGTTCGCTGCCAGGGGCCCTCTACGAGCAGTACTTC. Its translation is CASSSLPGALYEQYF. The chain has TRBV6-5 and TRBJ2-7; the D gene is possibly TRBD1 (6 bases). Germline lookup yields CDR1 MNHEY and CDR2 SVGAGI. Trimming took 4 bases from V and 3 from J, leaving 16 bases between them. CDR3 length: 15 amino acids.

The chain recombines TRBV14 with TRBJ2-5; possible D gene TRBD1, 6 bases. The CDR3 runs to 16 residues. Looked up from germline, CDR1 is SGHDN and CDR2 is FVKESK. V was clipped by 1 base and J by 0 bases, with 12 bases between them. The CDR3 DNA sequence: TGTGCCAGCAGCCAAGGGTGGCAGGGGTACCAAGAGACCCAGTACTTC. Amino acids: CASSQGWQGYQETQYF.

The CDR3 spells CASSTPGTGTKNTF. CDR3 sequence (DNA): TGTGCCAGTAGTACCCCCGGGACAGGCACTAAGAACACCTTC. The chain uses TRBV19 and TRBJ1-2; TRBD1 matches 8 bases. CDR1 is LNHDA, CDR2 SQIVND, per germline (reference sequence). This CDR3 is 14 amino acids long. Losses at the gene ends were 4 bases for V and 12 bases for J; bases not matched to a gene: 13.

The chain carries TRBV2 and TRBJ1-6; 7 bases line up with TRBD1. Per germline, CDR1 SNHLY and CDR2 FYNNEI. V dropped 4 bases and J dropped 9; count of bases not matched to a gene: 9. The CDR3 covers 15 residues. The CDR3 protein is CASSVGEGAGSPLHF. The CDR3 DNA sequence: TGTGCCAGCAGTGTTGGCGAGGGGGCAGGTTCACCCCTCCACTTT.

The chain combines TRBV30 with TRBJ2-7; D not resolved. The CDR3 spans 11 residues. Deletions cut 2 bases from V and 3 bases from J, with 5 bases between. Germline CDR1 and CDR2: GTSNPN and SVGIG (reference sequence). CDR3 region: CAWSRDYEQYF. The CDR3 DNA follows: TGTGCCTGGAGTAGGGACTACGAGCAGTACTTC.

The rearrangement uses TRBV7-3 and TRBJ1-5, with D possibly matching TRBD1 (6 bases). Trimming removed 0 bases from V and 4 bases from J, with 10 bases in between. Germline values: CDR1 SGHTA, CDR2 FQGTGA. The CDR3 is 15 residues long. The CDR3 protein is CASSLTADRNQPQHF. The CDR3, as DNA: TGTGCCAGCAGCTTAACAGCGGACAGAAATCAGCCCCAGCATTTT.

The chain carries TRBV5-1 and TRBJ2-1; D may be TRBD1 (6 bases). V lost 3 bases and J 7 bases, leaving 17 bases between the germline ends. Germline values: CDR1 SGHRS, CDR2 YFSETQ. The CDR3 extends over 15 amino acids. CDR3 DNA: TGCGCCAGCAGCTGGGCAGGGGCTGCCAATAATGAGCAGTTCTTC. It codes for CASSWAGAANNEQFF.

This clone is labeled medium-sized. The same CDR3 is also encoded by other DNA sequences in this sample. The CDR3 is CASSLGTQPQHF. The CDR3 DNA sequence: TGTGCCAGCAGCTTAGGGACCCAGCCCCAGCATTTT. V gene TRBV7-9 combines with J gene TRBJ1-5; the D is unclear. The germline V gene has CDR1 SEHNR and CDR2 FQNEAQ (reference sequence). V was pared by 1 base and J by 7 bases, with 5 bases between. CDR3 length: 12 residues.

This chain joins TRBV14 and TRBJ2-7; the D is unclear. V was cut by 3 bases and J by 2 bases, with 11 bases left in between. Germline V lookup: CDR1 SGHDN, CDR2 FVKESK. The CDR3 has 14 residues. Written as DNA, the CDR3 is TGTGCCAGCAGCCACCAAGGATGGCCCTACGAGCAGTACTTC. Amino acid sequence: CASSHQGWPYEQYF.

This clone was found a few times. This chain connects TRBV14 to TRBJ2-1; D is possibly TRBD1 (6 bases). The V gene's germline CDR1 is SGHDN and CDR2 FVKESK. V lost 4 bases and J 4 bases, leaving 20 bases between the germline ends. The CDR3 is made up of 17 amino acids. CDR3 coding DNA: TGTGCCAGCAGCCCATCACCGGCCGGGACAAAATACAATGAGCAGTTCTTC. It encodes CASSPSPAGTKYNEQFF.

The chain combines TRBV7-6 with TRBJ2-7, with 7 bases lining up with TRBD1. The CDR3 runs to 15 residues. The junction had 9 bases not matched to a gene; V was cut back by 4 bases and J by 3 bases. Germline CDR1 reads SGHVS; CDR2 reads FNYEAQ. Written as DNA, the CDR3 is TGTGCCAGCAGCTCCGAGGGGGCCTACAGCTACGAGCAGTACTTC. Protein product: CASSSEGAYSYEQYF.

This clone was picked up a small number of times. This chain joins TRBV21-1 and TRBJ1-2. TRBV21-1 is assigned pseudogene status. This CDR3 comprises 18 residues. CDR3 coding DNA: TGTGCCAGCACCTTGGAGACTCGGAGGTACACTTTTGGAACAAGCTACACCTTC. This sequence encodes CASTLETRRYTFGTSYTF.

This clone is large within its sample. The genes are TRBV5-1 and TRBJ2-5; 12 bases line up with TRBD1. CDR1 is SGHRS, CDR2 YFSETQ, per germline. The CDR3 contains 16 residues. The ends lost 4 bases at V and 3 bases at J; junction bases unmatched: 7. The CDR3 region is CASSVLGQGAKETQYF. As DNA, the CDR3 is TGCGCCAGCAGCGTCTTGGGACAGGGGGCTAAAGAGACCCAGTACTTC. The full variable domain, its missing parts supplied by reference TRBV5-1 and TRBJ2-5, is KAGVTQTPRYLIKTRGQQVTLSCSPISGHRSVSWYQQTPGQGLQFLFEYFSETQRNKGNFPGRFSGRQFSNSRSEMNVSTLELGDSALYLCASSVLGQGAKETQYFGPGTRLLVL.